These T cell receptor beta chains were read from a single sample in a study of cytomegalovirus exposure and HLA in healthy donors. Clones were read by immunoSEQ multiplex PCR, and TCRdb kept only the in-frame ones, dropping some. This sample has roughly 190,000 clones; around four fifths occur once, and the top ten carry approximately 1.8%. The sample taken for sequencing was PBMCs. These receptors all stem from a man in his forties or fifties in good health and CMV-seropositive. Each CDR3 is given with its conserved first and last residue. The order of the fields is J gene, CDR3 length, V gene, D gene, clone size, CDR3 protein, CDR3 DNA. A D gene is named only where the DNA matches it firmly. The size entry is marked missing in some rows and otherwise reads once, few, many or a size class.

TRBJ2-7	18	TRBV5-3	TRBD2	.	CARSLAASGNRRPSEQYF	TGTGCCAGAAGCTTGGCGGCTAGCGGGAATCGTCGCCCCAGCGAGCAGTACTTC
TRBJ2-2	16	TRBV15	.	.	CATSSPSEGETGELFF	TGTGCCACCAGCAGTCCCTCAGAGGGGGAGACCGGGGAGCTGTTTTTT
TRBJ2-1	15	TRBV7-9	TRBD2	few	CASSPSGSSYNEQFF	TGTGCCAGCAGCCCTAGCGGGAGTTCCTACAATGAGCAGTTCTTC
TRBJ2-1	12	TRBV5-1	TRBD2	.	CASRNPREEQFF	TGCGCCAGCAGGAACCCGCGGGAGGAACAGTTCTTC
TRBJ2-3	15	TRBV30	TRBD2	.	CAGTSGRALTDTQYF	TGTGCCGGCACTAGCGGGAGGGCCCTCACAGATACGCAGTATTTT
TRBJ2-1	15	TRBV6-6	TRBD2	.	CASSIAGIDYNEQFF	TGTGCCAGCAGTATAGCGGGAATCGACTACAATGAGCAGTTCTTC
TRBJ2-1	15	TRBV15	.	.	CATSRVIAGHNEQFF	TGTGCCACCAGCAGAGTAATCGCAGGTCACAATGAGCAGTTCTTC
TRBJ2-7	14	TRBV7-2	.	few	CASSLGRDTYEQYF	TGTGCCAGCAGCTTAGGGCGAGACACCTACGAGCAGTACTTC
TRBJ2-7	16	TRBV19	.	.	CASSILYQVSSYEQYF	TGTGCCAGTAGTATCTTATACCAGGTGAGCTCCTACGAGCAGTACTTC
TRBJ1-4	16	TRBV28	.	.	CASSTLGAARGEKLFF	TGTGCCAGCAGTACCCTGGGGGCAGCGAGGGGTGAAAAACTGTTTTTT
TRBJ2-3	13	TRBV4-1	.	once	CASSWSGTDTQYF	TGCGCCAGCAGTTGGAGTGGAACAGATACGCAGTATTTT
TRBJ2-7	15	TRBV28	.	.	CASTLRRADGGEQYF	TGTGCCAGCACCCTAAGAAGGGCCGATGGAGGAGAGCAGTACTTC
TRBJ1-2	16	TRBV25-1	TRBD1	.	CASSGLDTTGSYGYTF	TGTGCCAGCAGTGGCTTGGACACGACAGGGAGCTATGGCTACACCTTC
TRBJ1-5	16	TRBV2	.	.	CASSERPQEVNQPQHF	TGTGCCAGCAGTGAAAGGCCCCAGGAGGTCAATCAGCCCCAGCATTTT
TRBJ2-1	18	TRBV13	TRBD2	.	CASSFVGLAGEFTVEQFF	TGTGCCAGCAGCTTCGTGGGACTAGCGGGAGAATTTACCGTTGAGCAGTTCTTC
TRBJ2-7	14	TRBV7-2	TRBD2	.	CASAQQAGLDEQYF	TGTGCCAGCGCCCAACAAGCGGGACTCGACGAGCAGTACTTC